The rows below give T cell receptor beta chains drawn from one sample of a study of identical twins. TCRdb reprocessed the 5' RACE reads with MiXCR, giving one entry per CDR3 protein. The top ten hold roughly 0.9% of the sample, which has about 520,000 distinct CDR3 sequences, approximately 22% seen once. The same sample was also studied in work on T cells expressing NK-cell markers.

The sequencing sample was made of CD4+ T cells sorted from blood. These receptors all come from a woman between 18 and 29 years old in good health. Both conserved end residues are trimmed from each CDR3. D genes are given only for firm matches. Expanded clones are given a class, and other clones once, few, many or no size at all.

D gene	J gene	V gene	clone size	CDR3 protein
TRBD2	TRBJ2-3	TRBV4-2	NA	ASSLPPLAGSTDTQY
NA	TRBJ2-1	TRBV20-1	many	SASRLNEQF
NA	TRBJ2-7	TRBV5-1	once	ASRAGFDYEQY
NA	TRBJ1-3	TRBV6-1	NA	ASKGSSGNTIY
NA	TRBJ2-3	TRBV20-1	few	SARDPGGPGDTQY
NA	TRBJ2-5	TRBV6-2/TRBV6-3	few	ASSSDGETQY
NA	TRBJ2-3	TRBV28	NA	AGSVGGRTDTQY
TRBD1	TRBJ1-1	TRBV5-1	few	ASSARGRLEAF
TRBD1	TRBJ2-1	TRBV5-1	NA	ASSFQGLRQGF
NA	TRBJ2-7	TRBV5-1	many	ASSSTGPYEQY
NA	TRBJ2-7	TRBV7-8	many	ASSLSWLEKTYEQY
TRBD1	TRBJ1-2	TRBV10-3	NA	AIGIHRGGYT
TRBD1	TRBJ1-5	TRBV20-1	NA	SASRGQHSNQPQH
NA	TRBJ1-2	TRBV10-3	NA	AISENGGHGYT
NA	TRBJ2-7	TRBV20-1	NA	SALGGRSSYEQY
TRBD2	TRBJ2-7	TRBV6-5	NA	ASSYRSQRGKAREQY
NA	TRBJ1-4	TRBV12-3/TRBV12-4	few	ASSLSGEGEKLF
NA	TRBJ2-5	TRBV3-1	NA	ASSQRWAQTQY
TRBD2	TRBJ2-7	TRBV6-2/TRBV6-3	NA	ASYPGLAGVTSYEQY
NA	TRBJ2-1	TRBV27	many	ASSLRGWDNEQF
NA	TRBJ1-2	TRBV27	many	ASRGSLGYT
TRBD1	TRBJ1-1	TRBV6-5	NA	ASSYNPTGGTEAF
TRBD2	TRBJ2-7	TRBV7-9	many	ASSSTLAAGHYEQY
NA	TRBJ1-1	TRBV16	NA	ASSQSIRNTEAF
TRBD1	TRBJ2-5	TRBV2	NA	ASSFDRVQETQY
NA	TRBJ2-3	TRBV29-1	many	SVEDRAGPYTDTQY
NA	TRBJ2-5	TRBV30	few	AWSVKGETQY
NA	TRBJ2-7	TRBV12-3/TRBV12-4	NA	ASSSGDRGTRSYEQY
TRBD2	TRBJ2-5	TRBV20-1	once	SARDPSSGETQY
TRBD1	TRBJ2-7	TRBV11-2	few	ASSRTWGEPGQVTYEQY
TRBD1	TRBJ1-1	TRBV6-1	few	ASSPRGQGVTEAF
TRBD1	TRBJ2-7	TRBV19	NA	ASRDRGTYEQY